This T cell receptor (beta chain) was captured by sequencing in a study of T cell clonality in common variable immunodeficiency. This table comes from immunoSEQ multiplex PCR, and its TCRdb copy is limited to in-frame clones, with some not included. This sample comprises about 81,000 clones, none seen once only. The CDR3 is 12 amino acids. Germline V gene data show CDR1 as DFQATT and CDR2 as SNEGSKA (reference sequence). J gave up 7 bases and V 4 bases, and 4 bases lay outside the gene matches. General study points: Compared with healthy controls, CVID subjects showed increased TCRbeta clonality, mostly in about a third.

This clone was seen ten or more times. Its antigen remains unknown. The observed sequence ends 3 residues before the CDR3 terminus, with the missing tail filled in from the germline J gene. The receptor was derived from a person aged 18 to 70 in good health. The rearrangement uses TRBV20-1 and TRBJ2-1, with 7 bases matching TRBD2. The sequencing input was peripheral blood mononuclear cells. The sequenced CDR3 bases are TGCAGTGCTACCCATAGCGGGAATGAG. As protein: CSATHSGNE. The CDR3 reads in full as CSATHSGNEQFF.